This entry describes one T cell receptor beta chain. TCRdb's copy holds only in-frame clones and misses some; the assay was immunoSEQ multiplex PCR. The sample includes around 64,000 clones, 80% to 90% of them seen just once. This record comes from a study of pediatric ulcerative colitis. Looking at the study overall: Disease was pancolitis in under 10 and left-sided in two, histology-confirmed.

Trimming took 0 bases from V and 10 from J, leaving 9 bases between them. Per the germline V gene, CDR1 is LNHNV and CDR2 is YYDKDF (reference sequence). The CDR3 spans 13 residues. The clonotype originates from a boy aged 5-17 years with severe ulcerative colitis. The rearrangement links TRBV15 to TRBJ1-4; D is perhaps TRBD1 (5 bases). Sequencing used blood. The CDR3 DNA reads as TGTGCCACCAGCAGAGAGGGGGGTGGAAAACTGTTTTTT. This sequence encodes CATSREGGGKLFF.